This T cell receptor (beta chain) is from a study of beta chain features in type 1 diabetes. With 6 bases clipped from V and 6 bases from J, the junction kept 6 bases outside the gene matches. The CDR3 length is 14 residues. The germline V gene encodes CDR1 MNHEY and CDR2 SVGAGI. Investigators reverse transcribed all isolated RNA, so they sequenced expressed TCRB transcripts. Assay: immunoSEQ multiplex PCR; the TCRdb copy retains only in-frame clones and omits some. Of 250,000 to 350,000 clones in the sample, more than 13% were seen once. General study points: TCRB CDR3s were moderately but significantly shorter in Type 1 diabetes patients in all four CD4+ subsets. The study found that naive, central memory and Treg TCRB repertoires appeared more similar in patients than in healthy donors.

With regard to this clone: Its antigen is not identified.

The TCR originated in a man aged 30-40 years with type 1 diabetes. The J gene is TRBJ1-5, the V gene TRBV6-5; 9 bases align to TRBD1. The sample comprised naive CD4+ T cells from blood. The DNA for the CDR3 is TGTGCCAGCAGACTTTCGACAGGGGGTCAGCCCCAGCATTTT. Protein product: CASRLSTGGQPQHF.